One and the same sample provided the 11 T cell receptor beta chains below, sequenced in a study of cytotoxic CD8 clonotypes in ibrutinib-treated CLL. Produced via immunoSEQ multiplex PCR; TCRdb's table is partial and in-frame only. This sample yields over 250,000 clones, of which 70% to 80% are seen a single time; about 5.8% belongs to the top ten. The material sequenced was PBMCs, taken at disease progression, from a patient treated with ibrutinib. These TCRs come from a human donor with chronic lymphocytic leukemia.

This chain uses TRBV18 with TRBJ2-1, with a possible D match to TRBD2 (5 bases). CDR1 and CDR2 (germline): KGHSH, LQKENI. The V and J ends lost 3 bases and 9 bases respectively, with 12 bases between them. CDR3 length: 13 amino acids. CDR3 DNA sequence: TGTGCCAGCTCACCGGGTCCCCGGGGTGAGCAGTTCTTC. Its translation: CASSPGPRGEQFF.

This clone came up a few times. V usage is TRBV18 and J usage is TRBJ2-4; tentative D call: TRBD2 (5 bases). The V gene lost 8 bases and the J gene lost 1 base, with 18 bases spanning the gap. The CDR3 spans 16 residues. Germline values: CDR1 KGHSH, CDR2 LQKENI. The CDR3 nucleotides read TGTGCCAGCGCGGCCCGGGGATGGGGTGCCAAAAACATTCAGTACTTC. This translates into CASAARGWGAKNIQYF.

The CDR3 region is CASSLARSGGPTDTQYF. The CDR3 DNA is TGTGCCAGCAGCTTAGCCAGATCCGGCGGTCCCACAGATACGCAGTATTTT. The chain has TRBV7-2 and TRBJ2-3; D is unclear. Germline V lookup: CDR1 SGHTA, CDR2 FQGNSA. Trimming pared 0 bases from V and 2 bases from J, leaving 15 bases between. The CDR3 is made up of 17 amino acids.

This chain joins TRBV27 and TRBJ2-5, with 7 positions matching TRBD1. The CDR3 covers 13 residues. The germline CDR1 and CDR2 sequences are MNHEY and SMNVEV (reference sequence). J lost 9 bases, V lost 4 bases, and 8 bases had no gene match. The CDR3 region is CASSSKGALAQYF. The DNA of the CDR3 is TGTGCCAGCAGTTCGAAGGGGGCGTTGGCCCAGTACTTC.

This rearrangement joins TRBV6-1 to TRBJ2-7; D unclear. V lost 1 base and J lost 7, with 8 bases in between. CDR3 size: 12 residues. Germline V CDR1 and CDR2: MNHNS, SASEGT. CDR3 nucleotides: TGTGCCAGCAGTGAAGGCCCCAGGGAGCAGTACTTC. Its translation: CASSEGPREQYF.

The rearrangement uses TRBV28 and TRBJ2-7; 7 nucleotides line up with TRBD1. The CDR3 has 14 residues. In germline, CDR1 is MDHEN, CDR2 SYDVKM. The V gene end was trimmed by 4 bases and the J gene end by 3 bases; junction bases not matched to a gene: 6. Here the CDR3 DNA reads TGTGCCAGCAGTTGGGACAGAACTTACTACGAGCAGTACTTC. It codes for CASSWDRTYYEQYF.

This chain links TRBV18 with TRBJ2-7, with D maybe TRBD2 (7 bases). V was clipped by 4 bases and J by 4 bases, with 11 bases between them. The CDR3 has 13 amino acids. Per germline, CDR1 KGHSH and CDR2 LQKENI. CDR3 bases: TGTGCCAGCTCACAGGGGGGGGCTTACGAGCAGTACTTC. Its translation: CASSQGGAYEQYF.

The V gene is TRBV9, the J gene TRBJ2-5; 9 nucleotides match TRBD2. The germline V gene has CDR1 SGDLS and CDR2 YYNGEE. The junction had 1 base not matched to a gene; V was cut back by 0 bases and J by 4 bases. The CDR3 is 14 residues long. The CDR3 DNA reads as TGTGCCAGCAGCGTAGAGACTAGCGGAGAGACCCAGTACTTC. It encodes CASSVETSGETQYF.

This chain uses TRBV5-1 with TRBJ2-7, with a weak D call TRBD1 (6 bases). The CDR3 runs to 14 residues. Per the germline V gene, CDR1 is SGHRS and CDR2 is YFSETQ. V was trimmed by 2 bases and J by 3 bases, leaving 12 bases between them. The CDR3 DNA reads TGCGCCAGCAGCTTTAACAGGGCAAGCTACGAGCAGTACTTC. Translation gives CASSFNRASYEQYF.

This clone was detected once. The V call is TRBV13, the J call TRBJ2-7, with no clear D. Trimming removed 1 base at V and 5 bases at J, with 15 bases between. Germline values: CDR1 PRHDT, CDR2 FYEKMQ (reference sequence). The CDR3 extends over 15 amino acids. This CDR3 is CASSLASSRPHEQYF. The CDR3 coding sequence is TGTGCCAGCAGCTTAGCGTCATCCAGGCCCCACGAGCAGTACTTC.

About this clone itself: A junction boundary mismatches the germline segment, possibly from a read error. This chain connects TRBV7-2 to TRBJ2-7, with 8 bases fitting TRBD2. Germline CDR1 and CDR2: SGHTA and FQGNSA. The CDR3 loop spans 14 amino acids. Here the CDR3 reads CASSPPGRAYEQYF. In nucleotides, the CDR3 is TGTGCCAGCAGCCCACCCGGGAGGGCCTATGAGCAGTACTTC.